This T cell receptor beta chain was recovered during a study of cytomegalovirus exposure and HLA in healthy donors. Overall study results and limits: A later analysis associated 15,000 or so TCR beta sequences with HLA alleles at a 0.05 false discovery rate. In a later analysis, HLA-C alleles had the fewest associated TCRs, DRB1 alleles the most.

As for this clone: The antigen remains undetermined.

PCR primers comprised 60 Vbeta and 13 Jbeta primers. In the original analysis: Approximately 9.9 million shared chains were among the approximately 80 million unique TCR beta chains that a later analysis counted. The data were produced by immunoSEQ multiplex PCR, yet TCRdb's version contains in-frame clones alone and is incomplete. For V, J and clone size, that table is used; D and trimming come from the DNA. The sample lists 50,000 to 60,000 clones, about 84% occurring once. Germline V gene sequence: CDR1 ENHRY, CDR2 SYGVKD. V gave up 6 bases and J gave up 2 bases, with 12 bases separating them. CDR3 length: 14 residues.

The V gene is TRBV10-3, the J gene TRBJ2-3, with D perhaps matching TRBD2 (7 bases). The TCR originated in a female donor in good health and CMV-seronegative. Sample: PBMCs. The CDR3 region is CAISEGGYTDTQYF. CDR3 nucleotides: TGTGCCATCAGCGAGGGGGGGTACACAGATACGCAGTATTTT.